The clone carrying this T cell receptor beta chain was observed a handful of times. Its specificity is unknown. From the 5' RACE reads, TCRdb called clonotypes with MiXCR, one entry per CDR3 protein. The repertoire includes some 350,000 distinct CDR3 sequences, roughly 4.3% of them detected once, and about 22% sits in the top ten. These data are taken from a study of T cells after yellow fever vaccination. Broader study findings: The study re-detected most primary-vaccination clones after the booster (roughly 95% CD4, 88% CD8). Repertoires obtained by FACS sorting could include abundant clonotypes that entered as contaminants from the bulk population.

Trimming took off 3 bases at V and 9 bases at J, with 15 bases between the two ends. In germline, CDR1 is SGHTA, CDR2 FQGNSA. The length of the CDR3 is 14 residues. This specimen consisted of PBMCs, obtained 5 days after the yellow fever booster vaccination. This clonotype originated in a man between 18 and 29 years old who received the YFV17D yellow fever vaccine. The rearrangement uses TRBV7-2 and TRBJ2-1; tentative D call: TRBD1 (5 bases). The CDR3: CASSLESWGGEQFF. The CDR3 nucleotides read TGTGCCAGCAGCTTGGAGTCGTGGGGCGGTGAGCAGTTCTTC.